A single count supports the clone carrying this TCR beta chain. This record belongs to a study of control samples from healthy donors and cancer patients. Clones were sequenced by immunoSEQ multiplex PCR, and TCRdb holds only the in-frame ones, with some missing. The sample includes fewer than 500,000 clones, roughly 90% of them seen just once. V was cut by 8 bases and J by 2 bases, with 12 bases left in between. The CDR3 runs 12 residues. Per germline, CDR1 SQVTM and CDR2 ANQGSEA. The V call is TRBV29-1, the J call TRBJ1-2; tentatively, D is TRBD1 (6 bases). The sequencing sample was made of PBMCs. The origin of this receptor is a man aged 35 to 55 with head and neck cancer. The CDR3 DNA reads as TGCAGCACCGAGGGGGTAAACTATGGCTACACCTTC. It translates to CSTEGVNYGYTF.